The entry that follows covers one T cell receptor (beta chain) sequence. Other DNA sequences in this sample translate to the same CDR3. This entry is derived from a study of blood T cell repertoires in COVID-19. Study details: PBMCs, B-cell-depleted T cells, or T cells provided the cDNA or gDNA that made up the material.

In the original processing: Reference gene primer amplification yielded estimated nucleated cell counts. Profiled with immunoSEQ multiplex PCR; TCRdb holds only in-frame clones, not every one. Clone size and the V and J calls come from that table; the DNA yielded D and trimming. The sample has approximately 110,000 clones; 85% to 90% are singletons. CDR1 and CDR2 from the germline V gene are SGHTA and FQGNSA. Unmatched junction bases numbered 9, after V lost 4 bases and J lost 4 bases. CDR3 length equals 15 residues. The genes are TRBV7-2 and TRBJ2-7, with 8 bases matching TRBD1. The TCR comes from a human donor in a cohort sampled during active COVID-19. What was sequenced was peripheral blood. CDR3 amino acids: CASSSSGTGFYEQYF. The DNA for the CDR3 is TGTGCCAGCAGCTCGTCCGGGACAGGTTTTTACGAGCAGTACTTC.